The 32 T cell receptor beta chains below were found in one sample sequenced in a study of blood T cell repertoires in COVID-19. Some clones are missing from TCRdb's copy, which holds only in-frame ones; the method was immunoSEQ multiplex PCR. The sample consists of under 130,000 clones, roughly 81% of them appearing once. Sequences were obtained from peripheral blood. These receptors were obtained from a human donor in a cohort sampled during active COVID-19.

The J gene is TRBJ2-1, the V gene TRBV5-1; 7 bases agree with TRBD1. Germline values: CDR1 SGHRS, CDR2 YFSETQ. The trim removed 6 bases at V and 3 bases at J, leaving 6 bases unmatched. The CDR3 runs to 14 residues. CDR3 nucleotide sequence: TGCGCCAGCATGAGACGGGACAGCTACAATGAGCAGTTCTTC. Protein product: CASMRRDSYNEQFF.

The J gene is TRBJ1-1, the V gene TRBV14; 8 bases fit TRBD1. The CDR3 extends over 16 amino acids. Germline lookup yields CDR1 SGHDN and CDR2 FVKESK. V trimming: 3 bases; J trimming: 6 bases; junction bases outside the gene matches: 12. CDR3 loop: CASSQAALTQGAEAFF. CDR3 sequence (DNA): TGTGCCAGCAGCCAGGCCGCACTAACACAGGGGGCTGAAGCTTTCTTT. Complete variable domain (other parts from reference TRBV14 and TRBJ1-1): EAGVTQFPSHSVIEKGQTVTLRCDPISGHDNLYWYRRVMGKEIKFLLHFVKESKQDESGMPNNRFLAERTGGTYSTLKVQPAELEDSGVYFCASSQAALTQGAEAFFGQGTRLTVV.

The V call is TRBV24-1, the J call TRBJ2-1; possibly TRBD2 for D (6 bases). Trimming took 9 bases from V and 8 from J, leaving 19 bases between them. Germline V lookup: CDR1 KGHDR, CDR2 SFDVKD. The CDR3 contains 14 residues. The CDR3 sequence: CATRPAGSQDEQFF. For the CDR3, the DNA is TGTGCCACCCGTCCGGCGGGATCCCAGGATGAGCAGTTCTTC.

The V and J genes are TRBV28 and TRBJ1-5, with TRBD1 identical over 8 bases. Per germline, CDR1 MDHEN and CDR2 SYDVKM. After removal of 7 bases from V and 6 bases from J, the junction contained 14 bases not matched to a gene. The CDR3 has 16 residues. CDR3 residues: CASTSATGVLGQPQHF. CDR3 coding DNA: TGTGCCAGCACCTCAGCGACAGGGGTGTTGGGTCAGCCCCAGCATTTT. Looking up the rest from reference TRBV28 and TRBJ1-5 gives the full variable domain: DVKVTQSSRYLVKRTGEKVFLECVQDMDHENMFWYRQDPGLGLRLIYFSYDVKMKEKGDIPEGYSVSREKKERFSLILESASTNQTSMYLCASTSATGVLGQPQHFGDGTRLSIL.

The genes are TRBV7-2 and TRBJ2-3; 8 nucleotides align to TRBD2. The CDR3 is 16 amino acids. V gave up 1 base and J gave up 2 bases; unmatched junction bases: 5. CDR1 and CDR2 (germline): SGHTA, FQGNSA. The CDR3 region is CASSLVGGGYTDTQYF. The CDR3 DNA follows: TGTGCCAGCAGCTTAGTAGGCGGGGGGTACACAGATACGCAGTATTTT.

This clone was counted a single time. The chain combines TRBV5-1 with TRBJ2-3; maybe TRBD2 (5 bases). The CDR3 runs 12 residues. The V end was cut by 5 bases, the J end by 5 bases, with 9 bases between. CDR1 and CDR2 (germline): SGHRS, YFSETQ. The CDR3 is CASRLVQDTQYF. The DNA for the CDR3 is TGCGCCAGCAGACTAGTCCAAGATACGCAGTATTTT.

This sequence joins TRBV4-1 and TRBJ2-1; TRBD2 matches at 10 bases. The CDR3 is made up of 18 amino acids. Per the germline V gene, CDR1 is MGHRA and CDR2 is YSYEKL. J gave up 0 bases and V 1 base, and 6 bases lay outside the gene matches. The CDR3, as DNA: TGCGCCAGCAGCCAAGGGACTAGCGGCATTAGCTCCTACAATGAGCAGTTCTTC. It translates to CASSQGTSGISSYNEQFF.

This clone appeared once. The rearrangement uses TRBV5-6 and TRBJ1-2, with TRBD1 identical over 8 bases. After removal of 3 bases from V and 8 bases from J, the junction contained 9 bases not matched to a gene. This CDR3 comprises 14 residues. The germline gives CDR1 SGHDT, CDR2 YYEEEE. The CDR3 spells CASSSSPQGAGYTF. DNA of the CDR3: TGTGCCAGCAGCTCGTCCCCTCAGGGGGCAGGCTACACCTTC.

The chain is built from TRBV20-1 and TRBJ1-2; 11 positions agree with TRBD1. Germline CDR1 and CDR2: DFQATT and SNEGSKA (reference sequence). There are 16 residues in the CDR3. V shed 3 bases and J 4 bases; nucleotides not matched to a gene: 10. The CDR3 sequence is CSASTGQGVDAYGYTF. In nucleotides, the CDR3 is TGCAGTGCTAGTACGGGACAGGGGGTTGACGCCTATGGCTACACCTTC.

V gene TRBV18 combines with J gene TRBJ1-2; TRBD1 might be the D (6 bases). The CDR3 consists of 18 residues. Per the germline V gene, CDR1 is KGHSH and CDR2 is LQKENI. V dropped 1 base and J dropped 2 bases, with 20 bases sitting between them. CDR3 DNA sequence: TGTGCCAGCTCACCACTTAACAGGGAATCTGAAAGAAACTATGGCTACACCTTC. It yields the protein CASSPLNRESERNYGYTF.

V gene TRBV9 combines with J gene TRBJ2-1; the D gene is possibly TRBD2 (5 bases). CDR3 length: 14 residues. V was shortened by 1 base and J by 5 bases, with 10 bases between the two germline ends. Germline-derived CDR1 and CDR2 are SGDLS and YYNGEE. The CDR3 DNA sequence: TGTGCCAGCAGCGTAATAAGCGGAAACAATGAGCAGTTCTTC. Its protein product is CASSVISGNNEQFF.

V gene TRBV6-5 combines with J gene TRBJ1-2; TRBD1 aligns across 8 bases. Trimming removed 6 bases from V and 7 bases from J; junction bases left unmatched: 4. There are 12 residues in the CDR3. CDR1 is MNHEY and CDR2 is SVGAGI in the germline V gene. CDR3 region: CASSSGGLGYTF. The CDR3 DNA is TGTGCCAGCAGCTCAGGGGGCCTTGGCTACACCTTC.

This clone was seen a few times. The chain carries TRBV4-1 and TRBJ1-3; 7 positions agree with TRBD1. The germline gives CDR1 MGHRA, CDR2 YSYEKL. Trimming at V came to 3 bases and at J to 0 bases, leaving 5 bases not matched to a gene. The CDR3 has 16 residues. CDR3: CASSQAGTDSGNTIYF. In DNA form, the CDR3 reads TGCGCCAGCAGCCAGGCCGGGACAGACTCTGGAAACACCATATATTTT.

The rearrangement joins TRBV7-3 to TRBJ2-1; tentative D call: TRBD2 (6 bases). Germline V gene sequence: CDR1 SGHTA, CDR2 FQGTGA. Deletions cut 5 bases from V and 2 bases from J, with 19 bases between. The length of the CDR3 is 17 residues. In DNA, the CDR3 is TGTGCCAGCAGCCCCCGGTTGACTAGTACAACCTACAATGAGCAGTTCTTC. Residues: CASSPRLTSTTYNEQFF.

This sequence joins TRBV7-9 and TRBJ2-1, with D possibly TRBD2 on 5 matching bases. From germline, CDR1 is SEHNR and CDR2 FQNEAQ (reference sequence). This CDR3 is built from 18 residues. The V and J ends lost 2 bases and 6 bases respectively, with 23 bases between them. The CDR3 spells CASSLPGFGRVRSNEQFF. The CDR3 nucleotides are TGTGCCAGCAGCTTACCCGGGTTTGGGCGGGTCCGTTCCAATGAGCAGTTCTTC.

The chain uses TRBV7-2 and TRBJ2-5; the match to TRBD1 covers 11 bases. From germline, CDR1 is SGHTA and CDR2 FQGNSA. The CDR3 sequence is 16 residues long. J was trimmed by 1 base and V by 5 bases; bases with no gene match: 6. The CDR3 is CASSLGTGGPQETQYF. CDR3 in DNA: TGTGCCAGCAGCCTGGGGACAGGGGGACCCCAAGAGACCCAGTACTTC.

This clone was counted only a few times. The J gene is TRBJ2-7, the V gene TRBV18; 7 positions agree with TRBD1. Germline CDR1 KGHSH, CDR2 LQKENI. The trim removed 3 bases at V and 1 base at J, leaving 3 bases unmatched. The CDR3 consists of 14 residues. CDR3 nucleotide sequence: TGTGCCAGCTCACCTAAGACAGGGTCCTACGAGCAGTACTTC. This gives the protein CASSPKTGSYEQYF.

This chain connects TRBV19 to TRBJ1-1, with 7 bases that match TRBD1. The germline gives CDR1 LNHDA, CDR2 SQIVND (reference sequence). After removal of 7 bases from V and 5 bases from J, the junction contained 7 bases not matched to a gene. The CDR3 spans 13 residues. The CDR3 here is CASNKGARTEAFF. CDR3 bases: TGTGCCAGTAACAAGGGGGCGAGGACTGAAGCTTTCTTT.

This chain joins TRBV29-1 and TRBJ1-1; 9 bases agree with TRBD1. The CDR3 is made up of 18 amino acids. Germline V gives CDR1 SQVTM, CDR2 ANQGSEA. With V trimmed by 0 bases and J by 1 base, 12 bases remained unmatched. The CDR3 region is CSVEDGRQGDSRNTEAFF. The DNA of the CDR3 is TGCAGCGTTGAAGATGGACGACAGGGGGATAGCAGGAACACTGAAGCTTTCTTT.

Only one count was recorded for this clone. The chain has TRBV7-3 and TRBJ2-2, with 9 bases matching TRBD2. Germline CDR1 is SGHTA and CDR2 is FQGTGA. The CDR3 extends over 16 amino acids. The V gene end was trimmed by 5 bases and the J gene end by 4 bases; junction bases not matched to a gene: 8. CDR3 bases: TGTGCCAGCAGCCTCTCCCCTAGCGGGGTCACCGGGGAGCTGTTTTTT. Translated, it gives CASSLSPSGVTGELFF.

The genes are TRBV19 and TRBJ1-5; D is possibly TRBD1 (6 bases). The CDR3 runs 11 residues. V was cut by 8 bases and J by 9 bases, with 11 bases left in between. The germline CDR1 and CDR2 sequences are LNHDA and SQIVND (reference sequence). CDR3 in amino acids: CASGSRGPQHF. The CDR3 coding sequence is TGTGCCAGTGGATCCAGGGGGCCCCAGCATTTT. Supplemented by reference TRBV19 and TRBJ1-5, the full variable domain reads DGGITQSPKYLFRKEGQNVTLSCEQNLNHDAMYWYRQDPGQGLRLIYYSQIVNDFQKGDIAEGYSVSREKKESFPLTVTSAQKNPTAFYLCASGSRGPQHFGDGTRLSIL.

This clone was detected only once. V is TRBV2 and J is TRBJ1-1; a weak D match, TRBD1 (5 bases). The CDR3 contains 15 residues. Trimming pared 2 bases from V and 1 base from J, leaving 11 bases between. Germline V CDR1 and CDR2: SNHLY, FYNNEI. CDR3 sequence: CASSESGTENTEAFF. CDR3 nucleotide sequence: TGTGCCAGCAGTGAATCCGGGACTGAGAACACTGAAGCTTTCTTT.

The CDR3 nucleotides are TGTGCCAGCAGTTTGGTAGGGGCCCTTGGAGGGGAGGAAAAACTGTTTTTT. Protein sequence: CASSLVGALGGEEKLFF. The chain employs TRBV27 and TRBJ1-4; possibly TRBD1 for D (5 bases). The V end was cut by 3 bases, the J end by 8 bases, with 22 bases between. This CDR3 comprises 17 residues. From germline, CDR1 is MNHEY and CDR2 SMNVEV (reference sequence).

CDR3 amino acids: CATSRPGTMNTEAFF. As DNA, the CDR3 is TGTGCCACCAGCAGGCCGGGAACCATGAACACTGAAGCTTTCTTT. This chain joins TRBV15 and TRBJ1-1; unclear D gene. This CDR3 is built from 15 residues. V was cut by 3 bases and J by 0 bases, with 11 bases left in between. Germline CDR1 reads LNHNV; CDR2 reads YYDKDF (reference sequence).

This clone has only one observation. The CDR3 sequence: CASSPLTGGRYGYTF. In nucleotides, the CDR3 is TGTGCCAGCAGCCCCCTGACAGGGGGCCGGTATGGCTACACCTTC. The J gene is TRBJ1-2, the V gene TRBV7-2; 10 bases match TRBD1. Trimming removed 5 bases from V and 5 bases from J; junction bases left unmatched: 8. This CDR3 is built from 15 residues. The V gene's germline CDR1 is SGHTA and CDR2 FQGNSA.

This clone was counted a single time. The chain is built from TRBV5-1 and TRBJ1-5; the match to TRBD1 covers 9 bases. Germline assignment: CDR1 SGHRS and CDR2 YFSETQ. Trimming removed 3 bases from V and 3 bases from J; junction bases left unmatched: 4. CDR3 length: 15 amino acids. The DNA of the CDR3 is TGCGCCAGCAGCTCTGGGACAGGGAACAATCAGCCCCAGCATTTT. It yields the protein CASSSGTGNNQPQHF.

The CDR3 DNA reads as TGCGCCAGCAGCTTGGTGACTAGCGGCACAGATACGCAGTATTTT. It codes for CASSLVTSGTDTQYF. J is TRBJ2-3 and V is TRBV5-1; TRBD2 matches at 8 bases. CDR1 is SGHRS, CDR2 YFSETQ, per germline. J gave up 1 base and V 0 bases, and 1 base lay outside the gene matches. The CDR3 has 15 amino acids. The full variable domain, completed using reference TRBV5-1 and TRBJ2-3, is KAGVTQTPRYLIKTRGQQVTLSCSPISGHRSVSWYQQTPGQGLQFLFEYFSETQRNKGNFPGRFSGRQFSNSRSEMNVSTLELGDSALYLCASSLVTSGTDTQYFGPGTRLTVL.

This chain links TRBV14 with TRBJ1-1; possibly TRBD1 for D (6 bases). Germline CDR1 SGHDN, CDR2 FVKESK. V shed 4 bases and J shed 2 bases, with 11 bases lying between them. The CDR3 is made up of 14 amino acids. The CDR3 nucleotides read TGTGCCAGCAGCCCGGGACAATACAACACTGAAGCTTTCTTT. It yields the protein CASSPGQYNTEAFF.

CDR3 coding DNA: TGTGCCAGCAGCGACATTGGAGGGGACACTAATGAAAAACTGTTTTTT. This encodes CASSDIGGDTNEKLFF. The chain recombines TRBV2 with TRBJ1-4; D is possibly TRBD1 (5 bases). With 6 bases removed from V and 2 bases from J, the gap between germline ends came to 16 bases. The CDR3 spans 16 residues. The germline CDR1 and CDR2 sequences are SNHLY and FYNNEI.

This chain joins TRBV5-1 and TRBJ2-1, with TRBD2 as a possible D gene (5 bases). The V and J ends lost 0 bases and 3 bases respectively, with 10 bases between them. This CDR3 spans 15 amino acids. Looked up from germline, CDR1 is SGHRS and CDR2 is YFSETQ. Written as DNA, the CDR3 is TGCGCCAGCAGCTTGGACTCCGGGAACTACAATGAGCAGTTCTTC. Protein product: CASSLDSGNYNEQFF.

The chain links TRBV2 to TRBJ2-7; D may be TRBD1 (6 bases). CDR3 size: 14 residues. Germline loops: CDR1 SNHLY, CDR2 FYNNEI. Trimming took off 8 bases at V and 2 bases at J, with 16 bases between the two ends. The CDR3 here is CASDPGTSTYEQYF. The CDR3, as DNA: TGTGCCAGCGATCCCGGGACATCGACCTACGAGCAGTACTTC.

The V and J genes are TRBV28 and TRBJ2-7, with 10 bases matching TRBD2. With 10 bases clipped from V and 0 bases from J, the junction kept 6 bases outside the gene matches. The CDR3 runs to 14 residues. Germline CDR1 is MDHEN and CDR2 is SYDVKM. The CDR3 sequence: CATDTSGTSYEQYF. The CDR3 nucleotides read TGTGCCACCGACACTAGCGGGACCTCCTACGAGCAGTACTTC.